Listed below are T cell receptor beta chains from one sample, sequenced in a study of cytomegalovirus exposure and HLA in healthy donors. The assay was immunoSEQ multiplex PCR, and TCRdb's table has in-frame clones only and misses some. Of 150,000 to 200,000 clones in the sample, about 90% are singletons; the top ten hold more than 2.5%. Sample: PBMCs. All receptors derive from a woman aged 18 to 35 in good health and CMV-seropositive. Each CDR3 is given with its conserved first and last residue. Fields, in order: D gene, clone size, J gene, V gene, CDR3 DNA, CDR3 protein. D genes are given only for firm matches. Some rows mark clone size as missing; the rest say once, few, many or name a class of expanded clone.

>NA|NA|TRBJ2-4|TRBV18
TGTGCCAGCTCACCACCCCTAGGCCAGCTTATTCTAGCCAAAAACATTCAGTACTTC
CASSPPLGQLILAKNIQYF
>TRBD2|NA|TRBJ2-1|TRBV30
TGTGCCTGGAGTGTACGAGCGGGGGGCTGGAATGAGCAGTTCTTC
CAWSVRAGGWNEQFF
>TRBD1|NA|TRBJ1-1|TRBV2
TGTGCCAGCAGTGATCCTATGGGACAGGGGGCTGCGAACACTGAAGCTTTCTTT
CASSDPMGQGAANTEAFF
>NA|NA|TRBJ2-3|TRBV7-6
TGTGCCAGCAGCTTAGCTTTCTCAGATACGCAGTATTTT
CASSLAFSDTQYF
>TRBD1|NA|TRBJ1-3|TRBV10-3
TGTGCCATCAGTCCGGACAGGTCACGCTCTGGAAACACCATATATTTT
CAISPDRSRSGNTIYF
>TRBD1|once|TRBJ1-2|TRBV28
TGTGCCAGCAGGGGACAGGGGAGCAACTATGGCTACACCTTC
CASRGQGSNYGYTF
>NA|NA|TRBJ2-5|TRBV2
TGTGCCAGCAGGCCCAACAGGGTTCAAGAGACCCAGTACTTC
CASRPNRVQETQYF
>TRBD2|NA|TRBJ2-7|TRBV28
TGTGCCAGCAGCCCATTCGGGACTAGCTACTACGAGCAGTACTTC
CASSPFGTSYYEQYF
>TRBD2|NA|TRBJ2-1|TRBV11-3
TGTGCCAGCAGCCCCCTTGGGGGACTAGCCCATGAGCAGTTCTTC
CASSPLGGLAHEQFF
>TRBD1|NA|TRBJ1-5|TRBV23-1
TGCGCCAGCAAATCGTCGGGACAGGGGGATCAGCCCCAGCATTTT
CASKSSGQGDQPQHF
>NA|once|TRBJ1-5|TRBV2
TGTGCCAGCAACCAAAGACAGGTTAAACAGCCCCAGCATTTT
CASNQRQVKQPQHF
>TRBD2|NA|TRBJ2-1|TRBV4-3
TGCGCCAGCAGCCATGGAGGGGGACTAGCGGGATACAATGAGCAGTTCTTC
CASSHGGGLAGYNEQFF
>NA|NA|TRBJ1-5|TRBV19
TGTGCCAGTAGTCCGGGGGGGAGGGGCAGCAATCAGCCCCAGCATTTT
CASSPGGRGSNQPQHF
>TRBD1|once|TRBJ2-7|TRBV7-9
TGTGCCAGCAGCTTAGGGGGACAGGGGGTGGAAGAGCAGTACTTC
CASSLGGQGVEEQYF
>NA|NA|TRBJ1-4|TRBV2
TGTGCCAGCCGGACAGTTGTAAATGAAAAACTGTTTTTT
CASRTVVNEKLFF
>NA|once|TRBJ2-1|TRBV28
TGTGCCAGCAACATTGAGGGAACCCGGCCCTCCTACAATGAGCAGTTCTTC
CASNIEGTRPSYNEQFF
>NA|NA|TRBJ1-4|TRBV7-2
TGTGCCAGCAGCTGGGCAGCAGGAGGTGCGAACCCTGAAAAACTGTTTTTT
CASSWAAGGANPEKLFF
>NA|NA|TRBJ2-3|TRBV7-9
TGTGCCAGCAGCCGAGCGGCAGATACGCAGTATTTT
CASSRAADTQYF
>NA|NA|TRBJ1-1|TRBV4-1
TGCGCCAGCAGCCAGATGGACAGAGTGAACACTGAAGCTTTCTTT
CASSQMDRVNTEAFF
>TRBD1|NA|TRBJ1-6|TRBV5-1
TGCGCCAGCAGCAGGGGGGACAGGGAGGGACGAAGCTCCTATAATTCACCCCTCCACTTT
CASSRGDREGRSSYNSPLHF